One T cell receptor (beta chain) is described in this entry. Antigen specificity is unknown. The data originate from a study of cytomegalovirus exposure and HLA in healthy donors. About the research overall: As an earlier analysis found, about 200 million T cells yielded 95 million to 130 million unique TCR beta sequences. Study observations and caveats: The authors enumerated under 200 TCR beta chains as linked to cytomegalovirus. Later on, an analysis found that several of the most significant clusters appeared to be linked to common viral pathogens, which included parvovirus B19.

The PCR had 60 Vbeta and 13 Jbeta primers. The protocol was immunoSEQ multiplex PCR, while the TCRdb copy is restricted to in-frame clones and leaves out a portion. In total, the table holds some 52,000 clones. The CDR3 sequence is 14 residues long. Per germline, CDR1 ENHRY and CDR2 SYGVKD. J was trimmed by 7 bases and V by 6 bases; bases with no gene match: 6. The clonotype originates from a woman in her fifties or sixties in good health and CMV-seropositive. Sequencing used PBMCs. This chain connects TRBV10-3 to TRBJ1-6, with 7 bases that match TRBD1. The CDR3 region is CAISAQGPNSPLHF. As DNA, the CDR3 is TGTGCCATCAGCGCACAGGGGCCCAATTCACCCCTCCACTTT.